What follows are 26 T cell receptor beta chains derived from one specimen sequenced in a study of OX40 agonist ivuxolimab in advanced cancers. Clones were sequenced by immunoSEQ multiplex PCR, and TCRdb holds only the in-frame ones, with some missing. The table records approximately 77,000 clones, around 90% of them present only once. The material sequenced was CD4+ or CD8+ T cells sorted from blood, taken in a trial of the OX40 agonist ivuxolimab. All receptors derive from an adult with an advanced solid tumor such as melanoma, head and neck, liver or kidney cancer.

The J gene is TRBJ2-7, the V gene TRBV7-4, with 11 bases lining up with TRBD1. The germline CDR1 and CDR2 sequences are SGHVT and SQSDAQ. This CDR3 spans 15 amino acids. V shed 0 bases, J shed 3 bases, and the junction held 1 base outside the gene matches. The CDR3 coding sequence is TGTGCCAGCAGCTTAGCCGGGACAGGGGGCTACGAGCAGTACTTC. Residues: CASSLAGTGGYEQYF.

The V gene is TRBV23-1, the J gene TRBJ1-5; no firm D call. TRBV23-1 qualifies as an ORF whose function is uncertain. Trimming removed 3 bases at V and 2 bases at J, with 14 bases between. The CDR3 is 16 amino acids. The DNA for the CDR3 is TGCGCCAGCAGTCACCTACAAGGGCAAGGCAATCAGCCCCAGCATTTT. This encodes CASSHLQGQGNQPQHF.

This chain connects TRBV6-6 to TRBJ2-7; tentatively, D is TRBD2 (7 bases). From germline, CDR1 is MNHNY and CDR2 SVGAGI (reference sequence). Trimming took 8 bases from V and 3 from J, leaving 17 bases between them. The length of the CDR3 is 14 residues. CDR3 in amino acids: CASSIGGPVYEQYF. The CDR3 DNA is TGTGCCAGCTCGATCGGGGGGCCAGTCTACGAGCAGTACTTC.

This clone was seen once. V and J are TRBV7-6 and TRBJ1-4; 9 bases map to TRBD1. CDR3 length equals 19 residues. Unmatched junction bases numbered 18, after V lost 5 bases and J lost 5 bases. Germline values: CDR1 SGHVS, CDR2 FNYEAQ. Written as DNA, the CDR3 is TGTGCCAGCAGCCTGACCCACCCAAACCGGGACAGGGCAAATGAAAAACTGTTTTTT. Its protein product is CASSLTHPNRDRANEKLFF.

A word on this clone: This CDR3 is also generated by other DNA sequences in the sample. The chain is built from TRBV13 and TRBJ2-3; 13 bases are shared with TRBD2. CDR3 length: 14 amino acids. CDR1 and CDR2 from the germline V gene are PRHDT and FYEKMQ (reference sequence). Losses at the gene ends were 5 bases for V and 9 bases for J; bases not matched to a gene: 5. CDR3 nucleotides: TGTGCCAGCAGCCTTGGACTAGCGGGGGACACGCAGTATTTT. Translated, it gives CASSLGLAGDTQYF.

J is TRBJ1-2 and V is TRBV9, with D maybe TRBD1 (6 bases). Trimming removed 4 bases at V and 5 bases at J, with 21 bases between. Per the germline V gene, CDR1 is SGDLS and CDR2 is YYNGEE. CDR3 length: 16 amino acids. The CDR3 coding sequence is TGTGCCAGCAGCTCCACCGGGACACCAGACTGGTATGGCTACACCTTC. Protein product: CASSSTGTPDWYGYTF.

This clone was seen only once. This chain links TRBV7-6 with TRBJ2-7; D is unresolved. This CDR3 contains 15 residues. V shed 4 bases and J shed 2 bases, with 15 bases lying between them. CDR1 and CDR2 (germline): SGHVS, FNYEAQ. CDR3 protein: CASSSPQSYPYEQYF. The DNA for the CDR3 is TGTGCCAGCAGCTCCCCGCAGAGCTACCCCTACGAGCAGTACTTC.

This clone has a single count. The junction does not match germline at one end; this may be a read error. This sequence joins TRBV19 and TRBJ1-2; 7 positions match TRBD1. Germline V gives CDR1 LNHDA, CDR2 SQIVND (reference sequence). This CDR3 is 14 amino acids long. CDR3: CASSIGQANYGYTF. The CDR3 DNA reads as TGTGCCAGTAGCATAGGACAGGCAAACTATGGCTACACCTTC.

The chain has TRBV19 and TRBJ1-5; 9 bases agree with TRBD1. The CDR3 is 14 amino acids. The junction had 10 bases not matched to a gene; V was cut back by 7 bases and J by 9 bases. CDR1 is LNHDA, CDR2 SQIVND, per germline (reference sequence). The CDR3 DNA is TGTGCCAGTACCTTGGGACAGGGCATCGGGCCCCAGCATTTT. Protein product: CASTLGQGIGPQHF.

The chain uses TRBV5-4 and TRBJ2-3, with 7 bases matching TRBD2. Trimming at V came to 0 bases and at J to 4 bases, leaving 5 bases not matched to a gene. CDR3 length equals 15 residues. Germline CDR1 reads SGHNT; CDR2 reads YYREEE (reference sequence). The CDR3 coding sequence is TGTGCCAGCAGCTTGGGAGGGGAGGGCGCAGATACGCAGTATTTT. Translated, it gives CASSLGGEGADTQYF.

This clone was counted a single time. V is TRBV11-2 and J is TRBJ1-2; 7 positions agree with TRBD1. The CDR3 spans 13 residues. V was pared by 4 bases and J by 9 bases, with 8 bases of the junction left unmatched. Germline-derived CDR1 and CDR2 are SGHAT and FQNNGV. CDR3 loop: CASSSKGADSYTF. CDR3 sequence (DNA): TGTGCCAGCAGCTCAAAGGGGGCGGATAGCTACACCTTC.

The rearrangement links TRBV7-2 to TRBJ2-1, with TRBD1 matching over 7 bases. Trimming at V came to 6 bases and at J to 1 base, leaving 9 bases not matched to a gene. Germline assignment: CDR1 SGHTA and CDR2 FQGNSA. This CDR3 has 16 amino acids. This CDR3 reads CASRPRQGPSYNEQFF. In DNA, the CDR3 is TGTGCCAGCAGGCCTCGACAGGGTCCGTCCTACAATGAGCAGTTCTTC.

The J gene is TRBJ1-1, the V gene TRBV4-2; D might be TRBD1 (5 bases). The CDR3 consists of 15 residues. Trimming removed 0 bases from V and 4 bases from J, with 12 bases in between. In germline, CDR1 is LGHNA, CDR2 YNFKEQ. The DNA of the CDR3 is TGTGCCAGCAGCCAAGATTGGGGGGAGGGCACTGAAGCTTTCTTT. Residues: CASSQDWGEGTEAFF.

The gene calls are TRBV7-9 and TRBJ2-1; 7 bases map to TRBD2. The length of the CDR3 is 16 residues. Unmatched junction bases numbered 6, after V lost 3 bases and J lost 1 base. CDR1 and CDR2 (germline): SEHNR, FQNEAQ (reference sequence). CDR3 amino acids: CASSLSGDLSYNEQFF. DNA of the CDR3: TGTGCCAGCAGCTTGAGCGGGGATTTATCCTACAATGAGCAGTTCTTC.

The genes are TRBV14 and TRBJ2-1; D may match TRBD1 or TRBD2 (5 bases each). Germline CDR1 reads SGHDN; CDR2 reads FVKESK. Trimming took off 2 bases at V and 9 bases at J, with 8 bases between the two ends. This CDR3 spans 12 amino acids. CDR3 amino acids: CASSQWGSEQFF. In DNA, the CDR3 is TGTGCCAGCAGCCAATGGGGGTCTGAGCAGTTCTTC.

The chain couples TRBV14 to TRBJ1-2; D not resolved. The CDR3 consists of 13 residues. Germline V gene lookup returns CDR1 SGHDN and CDR2 FVKESK. Trimming removed 1 base at V and 8 bases at J, with 11 bases between. The CDR3 DNA sequence: TGTGCCAGCAGCCAAGGGCCTATTAGGGGCTACACCTTC. It specifies CASSQGPIRGYTF. Looking up the rest from reference TRBV14 and TRBJ1-2 gives the full variable domain: EAGVTQFPSHSVIEKGQTVTLRCDPISGHDNLYWYRRVMGKEIKFLLHFVKESKQDESGMPNNRFLAERTGGTYSTLKVQPAELEDSGVYFCASSQGPIRGYTFGSGTRLTVV.

The chain employs TRBV5-1 and TRBJ1-1, with a possible D match to TRBD1 (6 bases). The CDR3 has 17 residues. V shed 1 base and J shed 0 bases, with 16 bases lying between them. The germline V gene encodes CDR1 SGHRS and CDR2 YFSETQ. This CDR3 reads CASSLSVRTALNTEAFF. In nucleotides, the CDR3 is TGCGCCAGCAGCTTGTCGGTCCGGACAGCTTTGAACACTGAAGCTTTCTTT.

The V gene is TRBV6-5, the J gene TRBJ1-1; TRBD1 might be the D (6 bases). V lost 4 bases to trimming and J lost 3 bases, with 9 bases between them. Germline loops: CDR1 MNHEY, CDR2 SVGAGI. This CDR3 has 13 residues. In DNA, the CDR3 is TGTGCCAGCAGTTCCCGGACAGACACTGAAGCTTTCTTT. It is translated as CASSSRTDTEAFF.

The chain uses TRBV15 and TRBJ1-2; D gene unclear. In germline, CDR1 is LNHNV, CDR2 YYDKDF (reference sequence). V lost 3 bases and J lost 6, with 17 bases in between. The CDR3 is made up of 15 amino acids. This CDR3 reads CATSSGSLKVDGYTF. In DNA form, the CDR3 reads TGTGCCACCAGCAGCGGGTCCTTAAAGGTCGATGGCTACACCTTC.

The V call is TRBV27, the J call TRBJ2-1, with D possibly being TRBD2 (6 bases). CDR3 length: 14 residues. The germline V and J ends were trimmed by 6 bases and 3 bases, with 12 bases remaining between them. Germline assignment: CDR1 MNHEY and CDR2 SMNVEV (reference sequence). This chain's CDR3 is CASSPLGGYNEQFF. In DNA form, the CDR3 reads TGTGCCAGCAGCCCCTTGGGGGGCTACAATGAGCAGTTCTTC.

This chain connects TRBV13 to TRBJ2-5; 8 nucleotides match TRBD2. CDR1 PRHDT and CDR2 FYEKMQ come from the germline V gene (reference sequence). Trimming cost V 8 bases and J 5 bases; bases outside gene matches: 7. The CDR3 has 13 amino acids. CDR3 bases: TGTGCCAGCCACCCCGGGGGGGGTGAGACCCAGTACTTC. This translates into CASHPGGGETQYF. Based on the CDR3 plus reference TRBV13 and TRBJ2-5, the full variable domain is AAGVIQSPRHLIKEKRETATLKCYPIPRHDTVYWYQQGPGQDPQFLISFYEKMQSDKGSIPDRFSAQQFSDYHSELNMSSLELGDSALYFCASHPGGGETQYFGPGTRLLVL.

The gene calls are TRBV25-1 and TRBJ1-1; perhaps TRBD1 as D (5 bases). CDR1 and CDR2 from the germline V gene are MGHDK and SYGVNS. The V end was cut by 4 bases, the J end by 5 bases, with 11 bases between. The CDR3 covers 13 residues. The CDR3 protein is CASSAGGRTEAFF. Here the CDR3 DNA reads TGTGCCAGCAGTGCGGGGGGGAGAACTGAAGCTTTCTTT.

The genes are TRBV27 and TRBJ2-5; D not resolved. The CDR3 totals 14 residues. Germline V gene data show CDR1 as MNHEY and CDR2 as SMNVEV (reference sequence). The V gene lost 0 bases and the J gene lost 1 base, with 6 bases spanning the gap. CDR3 sequence reads: CASSLSLFQETQYF. The CDR3 bases are TGTGCCAGCAGTTTATCCCTATTCCAAGAGACCCAGTACTTC.

The chain combines TRBV11-2 with TRBJ2-3, with D possibly called TRBD1 or TRBD2 (5 bases each). Trimming left V 5 bases short and J 1 base short, with 13 bases between. This CDR3 spans 15 amino acids. Looked up from germline, CDR1 is SGHAT and CDR2 is FQNNGV. The CDR3 here is CASSPLEGRTDTQYF. The CDR3 bases are TGTGCCAGCAGCCCACTCGAGGGGCGCACAGATACGCAGTATTTT.

The V and J genes are TRBV2 and TRBJ1-5; perhaps TRBD1 as D (6 bases). This CDR3 has 14 amino acids. Germline CDR1 is SNHLY and CDR2 is FYNNEI. V shed 9 bases and J shed 0 bases, with 12 bases lying between them. The CDR3 spells CARSSQGSNQPQHF. Written as DNA, the CDR3 is TGTGCCAGAAGTTCACAGGGTAGCAATCAGCCCCAGCATTTT.

The J gene is TRBJ2-7, the V gene TRBV7-9, with TRBD1 identical over 8 bases. CDR3 size: 19 residues. Per the germline V gene, CDR1 is SEHNR and CDR2 is FQNEAQ (reference sequence). The J segment lost 1 base and the V segment lost 6 bases, leaving 20 bases of the junction unmatched. The CDR3 loop is CASRLRGRAWTGRSYEQYF. CDR3 DNA sequence: TGTGCCAGCAGGTTACGGGGTCGAGCTTGGACAGGGAGATCCTACGAGCAGTACTTC. The entire variable domain, with the rest obtained from reference TRBV7-9 and TRBJ2-7, is as follows: DTGVSQNPRHKITKRGQNVTFRCDPISEHNRLYWYRQTLGQGPEFLTYFQNEAQLEKSRLLSDRFSAERPKGSFSTLEIQRTEQGDSAMYLCASRLRGRAWTGRSYEQYFGPGTRLTVT.